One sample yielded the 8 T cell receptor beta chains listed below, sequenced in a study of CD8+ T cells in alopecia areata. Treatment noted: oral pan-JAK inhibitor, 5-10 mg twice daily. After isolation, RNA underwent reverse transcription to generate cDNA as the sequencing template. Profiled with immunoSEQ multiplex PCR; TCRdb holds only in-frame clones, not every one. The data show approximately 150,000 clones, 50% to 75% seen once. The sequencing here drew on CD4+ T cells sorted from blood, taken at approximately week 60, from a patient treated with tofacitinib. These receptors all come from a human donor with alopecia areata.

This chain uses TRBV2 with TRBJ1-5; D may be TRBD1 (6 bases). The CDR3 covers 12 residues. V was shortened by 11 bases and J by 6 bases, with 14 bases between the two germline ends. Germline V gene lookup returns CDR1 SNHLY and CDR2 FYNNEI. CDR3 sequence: CAAGGTPQPQHF. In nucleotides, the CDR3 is TGTGCCGCAGGCGGGACACCTCAGCCCCAGCATTTT.

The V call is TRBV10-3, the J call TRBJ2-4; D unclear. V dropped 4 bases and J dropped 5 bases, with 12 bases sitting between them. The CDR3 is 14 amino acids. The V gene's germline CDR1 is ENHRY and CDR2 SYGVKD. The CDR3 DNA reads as TGTGCCATCAGTGCTGACACCGGCCAAAACATTCAGTACTTC. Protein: CAISADTGQNIQYF.

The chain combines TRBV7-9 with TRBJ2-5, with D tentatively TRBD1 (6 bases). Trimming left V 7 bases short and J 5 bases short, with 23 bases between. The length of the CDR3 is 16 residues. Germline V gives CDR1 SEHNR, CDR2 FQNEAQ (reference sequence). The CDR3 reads CASIDLRLGAGETQYF. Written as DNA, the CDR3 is TGTGCCAGCATCGACCTGAGACTGGGGGCCGGGGAGACCCAGTACTTC.

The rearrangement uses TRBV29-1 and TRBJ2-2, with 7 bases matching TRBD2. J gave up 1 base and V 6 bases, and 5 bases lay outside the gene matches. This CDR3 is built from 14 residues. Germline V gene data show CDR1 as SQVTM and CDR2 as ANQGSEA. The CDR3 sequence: CSVNGEGNTGELFF. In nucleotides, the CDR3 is TGCAGCGTAAATGGGGAGGGGAACACCGGGGAGCTGTTTTTT.

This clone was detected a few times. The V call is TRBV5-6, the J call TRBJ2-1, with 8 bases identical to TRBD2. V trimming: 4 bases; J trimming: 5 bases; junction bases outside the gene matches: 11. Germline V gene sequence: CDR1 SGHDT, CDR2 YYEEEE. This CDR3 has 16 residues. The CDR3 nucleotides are TGTGCCAGCAGCCCATTAGGCGGGGGGTTTGACAATGAGCAGTTCTTC. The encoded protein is CASSPLGGGFDNEQFF. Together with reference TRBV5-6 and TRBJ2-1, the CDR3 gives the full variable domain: DAGVTQSPTHLIKTRGQQVTLRCSPKSGHDTVSWYQQALGQGPQFIFQYYEEEERQRGNFPDRFSGHQFPNYSSELNVNALLLGDSALYLCASSPLGGGFDNEQFFGPGTRLTVL.

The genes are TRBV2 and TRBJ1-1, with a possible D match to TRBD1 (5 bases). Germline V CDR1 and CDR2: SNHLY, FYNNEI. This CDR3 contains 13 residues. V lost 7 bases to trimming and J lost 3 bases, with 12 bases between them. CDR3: CASKQGRDTEAFF. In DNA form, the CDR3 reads TGTGCCAGCAAGCAGGGCAGGGACACTGAAGCTTTCTTT.

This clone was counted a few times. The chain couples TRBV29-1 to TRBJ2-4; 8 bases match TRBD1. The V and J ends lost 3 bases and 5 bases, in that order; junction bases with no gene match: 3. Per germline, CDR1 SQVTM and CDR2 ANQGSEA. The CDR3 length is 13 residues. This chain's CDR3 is CSVEDRAQNIQYF. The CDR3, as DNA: TGCAGCGTTGAGGACAGGGCCCAAAACATTCAGTACTTC.

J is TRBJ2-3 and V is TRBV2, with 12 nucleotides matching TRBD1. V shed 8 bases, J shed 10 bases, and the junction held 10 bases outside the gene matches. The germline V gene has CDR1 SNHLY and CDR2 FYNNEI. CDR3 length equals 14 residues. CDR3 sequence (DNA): TGTGCCAGCGAGGGGACAGGGGGCGTGGGTCCGCAGTATTTT. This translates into CASEGTGGVGPQYF. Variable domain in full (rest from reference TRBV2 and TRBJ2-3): EPEVTQTPSHQVTQMGQEVILRCVPISNHLYFYWYRQILGQKVEFLVSFYNNEISEKSEIFDDQFSVERPDGSNFTLKIRSTKLEDSAMYFCASEGTGGVGPQYFGPGTRLTVL.